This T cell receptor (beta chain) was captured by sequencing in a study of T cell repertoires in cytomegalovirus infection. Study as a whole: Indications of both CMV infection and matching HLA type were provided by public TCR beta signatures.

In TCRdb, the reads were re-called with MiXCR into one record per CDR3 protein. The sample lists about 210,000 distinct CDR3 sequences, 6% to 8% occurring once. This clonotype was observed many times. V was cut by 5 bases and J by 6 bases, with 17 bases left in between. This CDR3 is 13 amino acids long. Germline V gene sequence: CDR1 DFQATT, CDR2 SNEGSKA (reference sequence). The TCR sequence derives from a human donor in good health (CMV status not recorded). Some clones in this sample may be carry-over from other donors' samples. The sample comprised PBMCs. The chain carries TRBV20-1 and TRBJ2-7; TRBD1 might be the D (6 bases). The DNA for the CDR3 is TGCAGTGCTGGCCTACAGGGCCGGGGCGAGCAGTACTTC. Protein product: CSAGLQGRGEQYF.